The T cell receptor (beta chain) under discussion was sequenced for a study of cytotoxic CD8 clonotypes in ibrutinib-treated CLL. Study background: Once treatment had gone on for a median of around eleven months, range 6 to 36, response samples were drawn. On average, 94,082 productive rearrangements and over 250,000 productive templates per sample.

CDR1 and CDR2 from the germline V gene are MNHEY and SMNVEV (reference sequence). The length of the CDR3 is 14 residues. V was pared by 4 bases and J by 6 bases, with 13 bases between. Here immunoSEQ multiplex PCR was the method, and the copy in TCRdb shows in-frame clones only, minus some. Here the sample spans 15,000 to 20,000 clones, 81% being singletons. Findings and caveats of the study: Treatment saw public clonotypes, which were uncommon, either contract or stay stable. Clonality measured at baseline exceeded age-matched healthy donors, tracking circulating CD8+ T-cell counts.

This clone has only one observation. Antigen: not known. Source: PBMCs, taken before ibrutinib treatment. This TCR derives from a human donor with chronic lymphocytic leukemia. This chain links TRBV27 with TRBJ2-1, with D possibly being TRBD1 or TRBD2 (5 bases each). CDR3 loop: CASSYLAGGNEQFF. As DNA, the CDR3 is TGTGCCAGCAGTTATCTAGCTGGGGGCAATGAGCAGTTCTTC.